This entry lists 31 T cell receptor beta chains sequenced from one sample in a study of technical replicates of blood from several donors. Clones were sequenced by immunoSEQ multiplex PCR, and TCRdb holds only the in-frame ones, with some missing. The sample yields about 61,000 clones, almost 97% seen once. Specimen: T cells isolated from PBMCs. Source of these receptors: a human donor in good health.

The rearrangement joins TRBV7-9 to TRBJ2-2; 7 nucleotides align to TRBD2. Germline CDR1 reads SEHNR; CDR2 reads FQNEAQ (reference sequence). Trimming removed 1 base from V and 1 base from J; junction bases left unmatched: 3. This CDR3 is 16 amino acids long. CDR3 sequence: CASSLGSGVNTGELFF. CDR3 coding DNA: TGTGCCAGCAGCTTAGGAAGCGGGGTGAACACCGGGGAGCTGTTTTTT.

This chain connects TRBV5-6 to TRBJ2-7; D unresolved. Trimming stripped 0 bases from V and 0 bases from J, with 4 bases between. The CDR3 extends over 13 amino acids. Germline-derived CDR1 and CDR2 are SGHDT and YYEEEE. CDR3 in DNA: TGTGCCAGCAGCTTGGCCTCCTCCTACGAGCAGTACTTC. Amino acid sequence: CASSLASSYEQYF.

The chain is built from TRBV27 and TRBJ2-2, with a tentative D call TRBD2 (5 bases). Germline values: CDR1 MNHEY, CDR2 SMNVEV (reference sequence). This CDR3 contains 15 residues. Between the trimmed V and J ends, which lost 2 bases and 8 bases, there was a span of 15 bases. The CDR3 DNA reads TGTGCCAGCAGTTTAAAGAGGACTCAAGGGGGGGAGCTGTTTTTT. Translating it yields CASSLKRTQGGELFF.

The V and J genes are TRBV5-1 and TRBJ1-3; TRBD1 agrees at 7 bases. The length of the CDR3 is 15 residues. The V gene's germline CDR1 is SGHRS and CDR2 YFSETQ. With V trimmed by 4 bases and J by 0 bases, 4 bases remained unmatched. The CDR3 region is CASSGWTGSGNTIYF. CDR3 nucleotides: TGCGCCAGCAGCGGATGGACAGGCTCTGGAAACACCATATATTTT.

This chain links TRBV10-1 with TRBJ2-1; D unresolved. The CDR3 consists of 12 residues. Germline V CDR1 and CDR2: WNHNN, SYGVQD (reference sequence). The V gene lost 2 bases and the J gene lost 11 bases, with 10 bases spanning the gap. CDR3 sequence reads: CASSENLEKQFF. CDR3 DNA: TGCGCCAGCAGTGAGAATCTGGAGAAGCAGTTCTTC.

Remarks on this clone: At one end, the junction sequence differs from germline, possibly due to a read error. J is TRBJ2-7 and V is TRBV29-1, with D perhaps TRBD1 (5 bases). The CDR3 covers 13 residues. Germline values: CDR1 SQVTM, CDR2 ANQGSEA. The DNA for the CDR3 is TGCAGCGTCGAAGGACACGTCTCCTACGAGCAGTACTTC. Its protein is CSVEGHVSYEQYF.

The V and J genes are TRBV13 and TRBJ2-7, with no clear D. Trimming took 7 bases from V and 5 from J, leaving 15 bases between them. The CDR3 is made up of 13 amino acids. The germline V gene encodes CDR1 PRHDT and CDR2 FYEKMQ (reference sequence). DNA of the CDR3: TGTGCCAGCAAAATAGCCCTGGCGAACGAGCAGTACTTC. It codes for CASKIALANEQYF.

The gene calls are TRBV4-1 and TRBJ2-1; 7 nucleotides line up with TRBD1. The trim removed 7 bases at V and 8 bases at J, leaving 14 bases unmatched. The germline V gene encodes CDR1 MGHRA and CDR2 YSYEKL. There are 15 residues in the CDR3. The CDR3 DNA reads as TGCGCCAGCACAACGAGAGACAGGGTGTTGGATGAGCAGTTCTTC. Translation gives CASTTRDRVLDEQFF.

The rearrangement uses TRBV5-4 and TRBJ2-3; D might be TRBD2 (6 bases). This CDR3 contains 15 residues. The germline gives CDR1 SGHNT, CDR2 YYREEE (reference sequence). The V and J ends lost 5 bases and 1 base respectively, with 14 bases between them. CDR3 loop: CASSGLAIGTDTQYF. In DNA form, the CDR3 reads TGTGCCAGCAGTGGGCTAGCGATCGGCACAGATACGCAGTATTTT.

The rearrangement uses TRBV5-1 and TRBJ2-2; TRBD1 agrees at 8 bases. V lost 5 bases, J lost 2 bases, and 5 bases stayed unmatched. Germline V gene sequence: CDR1 SGHRS, CDR2 YFSETQ. The CDR3 extends over 15 amino acids. The CDR3 DNA follows: TGCGCCAGCAGACGGACAGGGTCCAACACCGGGGAGCTGTTTTTT. Protein product: CASRRTGSNTGELFF.

This chain connects TRBV6-5 to TRBJ2-7; 9 nucleotides align to TRBD1. Germline CDR1 reads MNHEY; CDR2 reads SVGAGI. The CDR3 runs 13 residues. The ends lost 7 bases at V and 7 bases at J; junction bases unmatched: 8. The chain's CDR3 is CASTGTGPREQYF. The CDR3 coding sequence is TGTGCCAGCACCGGGACAGGGCCTAGGGAGCAGTACTTC.

V gene TRBV18 combines with J gene TRBJ2-3; D is uncertain. Between the trimmed V and J ends, which lost 0 bases and 2 bases, there was a span of 3 bases. In germline, CDR1 is KGHSH, CDR2 LQKENI. The CDR3 has 13 residues. CDR3 protein: CASSPPLTDTQYF. CDR3 nucleotide sequence: TGTGCCAGCTCACCACCTCTCACAGATACGCAGTATTTT. Full variable domain (remainder filled in from reference TRBV18 and TRBJ2-3): NAGVMQNPRHLVRRRGQEARLRCSPMKGHSHVYWYRQLPEEGLKFMVYLQKENIIDESGMPKERFSAEFPKEGPSILRIQQVVRGDSAAYFCASSPPLTDTQYFGPGTRLTVL.

This clone was counted a single time. The chain uses TRBV7-9 and TRBJ2-3; TRBD2 aligns across 7 bases. Trimming at V came to 4 bases and at J to 3 bases, leaving 13 bases not matched to a gene. This CDR3 has 17 residues. Germline CDR1 SEHNR, CDR2 FQNEAQ (reference sequence). CDR3 DNA: TGTGCCAGCAGCTCGATAGCGGGTCGGGCGGAGACAGATACGCAGTATTTT. Protein product: CASSSIAGRAETDTQYF.

The chain links TRBV27 to TRBJ2-7, with TRBD1 matching over 11 bases. The CDR3 has 14 residues. V dropped 5 bases and J dropped 4; count of bases not matched to a gene: 4. CDR1 is MNHEY and CDR2 is SMNVEV in the germline V gene (reference sequence). This CDR3 is CASSVGTGGYEQYF. The DNA for the CDR3 is TGTGCCAGCAGTGTAGGGACAGGGGGGTACGAGCAGTACTTC.

The chain is built from TRBV28 and TRBJ2-2, with 11 bases fitting TRBD2. This CDR3 region has 16 residues. CDR1 and CDR2 (germline): MDHEN, SYDVKM. Trimming took 7 bases from V and 4 from J; bases not matched to a gene: 8. This CDR3 reads CASNLLAGGGTGELFF. CDR3 in DNA: TGTGCCAGCAACCTTCTAGCGGGAGGAGGCACCGGGGAGCTGTTTTTT.

The rearrangement links TRBV18 to TRBJ1-6, with a possible D match to TRBD1 (6 bases). Germline values: CDR1 KGHSH, CDR2 LQKENI. V was pared by 6 bases and J by 6 bases, with 18 bases between. This CDR3 is 16 amino acids long. DNA for the CDR3: TGTGCCAGCTCCCGGGAGGGGGGGGCGCGTAATTCACCCCTCCACTTT. Encoded protein: CASSREGGARNSPLHF.

The chain has TRBV5-1 and TRBJ2-5; 8 nucleotides agree with TRBD2. Per germline, CDR1 SGHRS and CDR2 YFSETQ. Losses at the gene ends were 8 bases for V and 5 bases for J; bases not matched to a gene: 17. The CDR3 has 16 amino acids. CDR3 in amino acids: CASQQVGAGGPETQYF. For the CDR3, the DNA is TGCGCCAGTCAGCAGGTGGGGGCGGGAGGTCCGGAGACCCAGTACTTC.

The chain uses TRBV28 and TRBJ1-2; D unclear. CDR1 is MDHEN and CDR2 is SYDVKM in the germline V gene. V dropped 2 bases and J dropped 1 base, with 8 bases sitting between them. The CDR3 consists of 14 residues. CDR3 protein: CASSLVGVNYGYTF. CDR3 DNA sequence: TGTGCCAGCAGTTTAGTGGGCGTTAACTATGGCTACACCTTC.

This clone has a single count. The rearrangement uses TRBV4-2 and TRBJ1-2; tentatively, D is TRBD1 (5 bases). CDR1 LGHNA and CDR2 YNFKEQ come from the germline V gene. Trimming cost V 2 bases and J 2 bases, with 6 bases left between them. The CDR3 is made up of 13 amino acids. In nucleotides, the CDR3 is TGTGCCAGCAGCCAACCAGGGAACTATGGCTACACCTTC. As protein: CASSQPGNYGYTF.

The J gene is TRBJ1-4, the V gene TRBV28, with 8 bases identical to TRBD1. The germline V gene has CDR1 MDHEN and CDR2 SYDVKM. Trimming cost V 4 bases and J 7 bases; bases outside gene matches: 11. CDR3 length: 16 amino acids. DNA for the CDR3: TGTGCCAGCAGTTCCAAGGGGGGGACAGGAAGTGAAAAACTGTTTTTT. Its translation: CASSSKGGTGSEKLFF.

This chain uses TRBV15 with TRBJ1-1; weak D call: TRBD1 (6 bases). The germline V gene encodes CDR1 LNHNV and CDR2 YYDKDF (reference sequence). There are 12 residues in the CDR3. Trimming took off 5 bases at V and 3 bases at J, with 7 bases between the two ends. CDR3 coding DNA: TGTGCCACCAGCCGACAGGACACTGAAGCTTTCTTT. It yields the protein CATSRQDTEAFF.

This clone was found once. The V and J genes are TRBV19 and TRBJ1-5, with D uncertain. Germline V gene sequence: CDR1 LNHDA, CDR2 SQIVND (reference sequence). V shed 7 bases and J shed 0 bases, with 10 bases lying between them. There are 14 residues in the CDR3. CDR3 in amino acids: CASNLAGSNQPQHF. The CDR3 coding sequence is TGTGCCAGTAACCTGGCGGGTAGCAATCAGCCCCAGCATTTT.

V is TRBV30 and J is TRBJ1-1; 8 positions match TRBD1. Germline V gene data show CDR1 as GTSNPN and CDR2 as SVGIG (reference sequence). This CDR3 contains 15 residues. The V segment lost 2 bases and the J segment 5 bases; nucleotides outside the gene matches: 10. In DNA form, the CDR3 reads TGTGCCTGGAGTATAACACAGGGGGTGTATACTGAAGCTTTCTTT. This translates into CAWSITQGVYTEAFF.

The V and J genes are TRBV2 and TRBJ2-5; 7 bases agree with TRBD1. V shed 6 bases, J shed 1 base, and the junction held 5 bases outside the gene matches. Germline lookup yields CDR1 SNHLY and CDR2 FYNNEI. The CDR3 covers 14 residues. The CDR3 bases are TGTGCCAGCAGGAACAGGGGTCCCCAAGAGACCCAGTACTTC. Amino acids: CASRNRGPQETQYF.

This rearrangement joins TRBV4-2 to TRBJ2-3; D is undetermined. Per germline, CDR1 LGHNA and CDR2 YNFKEQ. The CDR3 length is 14 residues. V gave up 1 base and J gave up 1 base, with 6 bases separating them. The CDR3 spells CASSQVTGTDTQYF. As DNA, the CDR3 is TGTGCCAGCAGCCAAGTTACTGGCACAGATACGCAGTATTTT.

This clone was found once. The V and J genes are TRBV13 and TRBJ2-2; 10 bases are shared with TRBD1. CDR3 length: 15 amino acids. V shed 4 bases and J 4 bases; nucleotides not matched to a gene: 3. The germline gives CDR1 PRHDT, CDR2 FYEKMQ (reference sequence). The CDR3 nucleotides are TGTGCCAGCAGCTCGGGGACAGGGGTCACCGGGGAGCTGTTTTTT. Translation: CASSSGTGVTGELFF.

The genes are TRBV29-1 and TRBJ2-7; a possible D gene is TRBD1 (5 bases). From germline, CDR1 is SQVTM and CDR2 ANQGSEA. V was cut by 0 bases and J by 0 bases, with 6 bases left in between. The CDR3 totals 13 residues. The CDR3 nucleotides read TGCAGCGTTGAAGACAGGGCCTCCTACGAGCAGTACTTC. Protein sequence: CSVEDRASYEQYF.

The chain joins TRBV19 to TRBJ1-5; TRBD1 aligns across 10 bases. Germline CDR1 reads LNHDA; CDR2 reads SQIVND (reference sequence). The CDR3 is made up of 14 amino acids. V dropped 4 bases and J dropped 7; count of bases not matched to a gene: 4. The CDR3 DNA is TGTGCCAGTAGTACGACAGGGGGCGGACAGCCCCAGCATTTT. Protein: CASSTTGGGQPQHF.

The rearrangement links TRBV7-9 to TRBJ1-1; TRBD1 agrees at 10 bases. J lost 9 bases, V lost 1 base, and 2 bases had no gene match. Germline assignment: CDR1 SEHNR and CDR2 FQNEAQ (reference sequence). The CDR3 contains 13 residues. In DNA form, the CDR3 reads TGTGCCAGCAGCTTAGTGGGACAGGGGAAAGCTTTCTTT. It codes for CASSLVGQGKAFF.

The CDR3 nucleotides are TGCAGCGAAATACAGGGCTACGAGCAGTACTTC. Amino acid sequence: CSEIQGYEQYF. J is TRBJ2-7 and V is TRBV29-1; TRBD1 might be the D (6 bases). Between the trimmed V and J ends, which lost 7 bases and 3 bases, there was a span of 10 bases. The germline V gene encodes CDR1 SQVTM and CDR2 ANQGSEA. CDR3 length: 11 amino acids.

The CDR3 is CASSILGGGGYEQYF. CDR3 nucleotide sequence: TGTGCCAGTAGTATTTTGGGGGGTGGGGGCTACGAGCAGTACTTC. The V and J genes are TRBV19 and TRBJ2-7, with D tentatively TRBD2 (6 bases). V lost 3 bases and J lost 3, with 15 bases in between. From germline, CDR1 is LNHDA and CDR2 SQIVND (reference sequence). CDR3 length equals 15 residues.